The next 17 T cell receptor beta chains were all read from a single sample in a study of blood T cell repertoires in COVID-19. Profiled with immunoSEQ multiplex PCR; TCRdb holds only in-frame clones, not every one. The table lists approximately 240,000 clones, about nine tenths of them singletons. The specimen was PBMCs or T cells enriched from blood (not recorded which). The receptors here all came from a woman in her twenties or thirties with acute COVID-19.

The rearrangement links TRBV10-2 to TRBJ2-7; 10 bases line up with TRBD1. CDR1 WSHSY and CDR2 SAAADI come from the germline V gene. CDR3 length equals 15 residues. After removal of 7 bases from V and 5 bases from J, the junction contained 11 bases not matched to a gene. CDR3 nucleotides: TGCGCCAGCATCCCCCGGGACAGGGGTCGTCACGAGCAGTACTTC. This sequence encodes CASIPRDRGRHEQYF.

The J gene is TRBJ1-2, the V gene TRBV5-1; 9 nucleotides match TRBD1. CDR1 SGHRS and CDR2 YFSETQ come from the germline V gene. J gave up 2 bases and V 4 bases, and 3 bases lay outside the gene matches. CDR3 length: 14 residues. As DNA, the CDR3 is TGCGCCAGCAGCCGGACAGGGGCGAACTATGGCTACACCTTC. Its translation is CASSRTGANYGYTF. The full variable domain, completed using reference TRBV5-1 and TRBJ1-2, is KAGVTQTPRYLIKTRGQQVTLSCSPISGHRSVSWYQQTPGQGLQFLFEYFSETQRNKGNFPGRFSGRQFSNSRSEMNVSTLELGDSALYLCASSRTGANYGYTFGSGTRLTVV.

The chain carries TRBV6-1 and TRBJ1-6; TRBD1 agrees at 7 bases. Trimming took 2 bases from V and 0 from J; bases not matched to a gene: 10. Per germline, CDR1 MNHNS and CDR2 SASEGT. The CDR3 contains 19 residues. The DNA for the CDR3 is TGTGCCAGCAGTGAATTGCCACAGGGGCCGAGCTCCTATAATTCACCCCTCCACTTT. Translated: CASSELPQGPSSYNSPLHF.

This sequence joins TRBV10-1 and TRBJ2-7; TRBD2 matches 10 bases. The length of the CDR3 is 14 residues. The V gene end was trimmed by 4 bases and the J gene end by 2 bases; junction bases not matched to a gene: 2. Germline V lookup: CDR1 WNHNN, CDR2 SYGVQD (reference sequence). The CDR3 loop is CASSAGLAAYEQYF. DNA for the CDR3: TGCGCCAGCAGTGCAGGACTAGCGGCCTACGAGCAGTACTTC.

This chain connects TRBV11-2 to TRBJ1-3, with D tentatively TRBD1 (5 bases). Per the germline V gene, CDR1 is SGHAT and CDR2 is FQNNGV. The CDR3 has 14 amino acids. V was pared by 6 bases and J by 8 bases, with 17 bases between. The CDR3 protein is CASRRDGGVDTIYF. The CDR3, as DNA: TGTGCCAGCAGACGAGATGGAGGGGTGGACACCATATATTTT.

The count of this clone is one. The CDR3 DNA follows: TGTGCCAGTAGTCTCCGTAAGGTGGGACAGGTCCCTGAAGCTTTCTTT. Translated: CASSLRKVGQVPEAFF. This chain joins TRBV19 and TRBJ1-1, with 8 nucleotides matching TRBD1. Germline values: CDR1 LNHDA, CDR2 SQIVND (reference sequence). This CDR3 spans 16 amino acids. Unmatched junction bases numbered 14, after V lost 5 bases and J lost 6 bases.

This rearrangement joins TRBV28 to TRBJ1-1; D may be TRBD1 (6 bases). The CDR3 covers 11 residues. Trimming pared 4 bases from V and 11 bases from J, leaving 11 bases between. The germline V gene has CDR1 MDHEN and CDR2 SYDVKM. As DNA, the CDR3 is TGTGCCAGCAGTTCCGGGACAAGGGCTTTCTTT. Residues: CASSSGTRAFF.

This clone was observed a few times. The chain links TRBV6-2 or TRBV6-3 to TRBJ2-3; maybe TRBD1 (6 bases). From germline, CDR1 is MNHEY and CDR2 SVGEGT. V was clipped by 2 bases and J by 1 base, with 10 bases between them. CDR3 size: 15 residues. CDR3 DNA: TGTGCCAGCAGTTACCAGGCAGGGGGCACAGATACGCAGTATTTT. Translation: CASSYQAGGTDTQYF.

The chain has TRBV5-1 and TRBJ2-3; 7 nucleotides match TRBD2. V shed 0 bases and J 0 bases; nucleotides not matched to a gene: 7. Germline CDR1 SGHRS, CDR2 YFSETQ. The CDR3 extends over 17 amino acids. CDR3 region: CASSLDSGGVSTDTQYF. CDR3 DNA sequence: TGCGCCAGCAGCTTGGACTCGGGAGGCGTAAGCACAGATACGCAGTATTTT.

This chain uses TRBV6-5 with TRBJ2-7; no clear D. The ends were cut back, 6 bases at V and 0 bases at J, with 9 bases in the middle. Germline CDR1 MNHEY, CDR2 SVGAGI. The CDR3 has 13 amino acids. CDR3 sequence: CASSPPGSYEQYF. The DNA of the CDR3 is TGTGCCAGCAGCCCGCCGGGCTCCTACGAGCAGTACTTC.

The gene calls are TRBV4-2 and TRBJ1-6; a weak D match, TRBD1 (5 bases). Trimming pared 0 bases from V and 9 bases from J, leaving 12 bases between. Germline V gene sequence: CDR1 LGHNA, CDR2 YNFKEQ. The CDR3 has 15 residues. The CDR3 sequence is CASSQDRTIISPLHF. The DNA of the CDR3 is TGTGCCAGCAGCCAAGATAGGACAATTATTTCACCCCTCCACTTT.

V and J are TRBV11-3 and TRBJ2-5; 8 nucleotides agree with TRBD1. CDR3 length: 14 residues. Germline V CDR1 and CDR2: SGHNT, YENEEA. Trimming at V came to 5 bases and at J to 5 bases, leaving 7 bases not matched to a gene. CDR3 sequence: CASSARTGSETQYF. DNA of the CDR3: TGTGCCAGCAGCGCTCGGACAGGGTCGGAGACCCAGTACTTC.

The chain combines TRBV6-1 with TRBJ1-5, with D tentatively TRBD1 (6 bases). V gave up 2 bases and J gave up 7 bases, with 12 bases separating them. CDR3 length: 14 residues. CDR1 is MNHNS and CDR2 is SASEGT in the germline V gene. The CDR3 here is CASSETGYFQPQHF. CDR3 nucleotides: TGTGCCAGCAGTGAAACAGGGTATTTCCAGCCCCAGCATTTT.

CDR3 sequence reads: CASSYRGSYNEQFF. The CDR3 DNA follows: TGTGCCAGCAGTTACAGGGGCTCCTACAATGAGCAGTTCTTC. The rearrangement uses TRBV6-2 or TRBV6-3 and TRBJ2-1; D might be TRBD1 (5 bases). Germline V gene lookup returns CDR1 MNHEY and CDR2 SVGEGT. CDR3 length: 14 residues. Trimming stripped 2 bases from V and 0 bases from J, with 5 bases between.

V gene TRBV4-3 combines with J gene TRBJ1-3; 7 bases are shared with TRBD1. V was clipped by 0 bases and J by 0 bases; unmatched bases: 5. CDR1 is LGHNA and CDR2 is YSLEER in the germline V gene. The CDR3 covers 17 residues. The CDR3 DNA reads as TGCGCCAGCAGCCAAGATTTAGGGGACAGCTCTGGAAACACCATATATTTT. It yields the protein CASSQDLGDSSGNTIYF.

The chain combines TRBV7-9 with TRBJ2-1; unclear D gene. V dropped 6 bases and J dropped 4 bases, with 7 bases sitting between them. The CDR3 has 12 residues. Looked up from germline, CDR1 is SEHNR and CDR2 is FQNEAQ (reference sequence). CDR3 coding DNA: TGTGCCAGCAGGGCCTTTTACAATGAGCAGTTCTTC. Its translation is CASRAFYNEQFF.

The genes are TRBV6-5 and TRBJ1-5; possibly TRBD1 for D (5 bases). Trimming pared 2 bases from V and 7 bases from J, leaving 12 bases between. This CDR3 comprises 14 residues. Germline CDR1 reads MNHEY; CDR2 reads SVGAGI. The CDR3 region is CASSYDQGVQPQHF. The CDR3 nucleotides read TGTGCCAGCAGTTACGATCAGGGCGTGCAGCCCCAGCATTTT.